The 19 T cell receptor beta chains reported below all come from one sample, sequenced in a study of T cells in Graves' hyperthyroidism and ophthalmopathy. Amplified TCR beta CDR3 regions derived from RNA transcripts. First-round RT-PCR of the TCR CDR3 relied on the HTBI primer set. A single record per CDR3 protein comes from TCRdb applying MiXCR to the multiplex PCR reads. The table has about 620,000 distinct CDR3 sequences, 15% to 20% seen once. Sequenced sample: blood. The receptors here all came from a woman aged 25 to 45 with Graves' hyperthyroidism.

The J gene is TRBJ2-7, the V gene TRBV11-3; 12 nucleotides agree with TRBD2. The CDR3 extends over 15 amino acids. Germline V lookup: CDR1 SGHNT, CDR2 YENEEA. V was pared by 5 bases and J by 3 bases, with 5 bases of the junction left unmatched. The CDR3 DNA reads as TGTGCCAGCAGCAAGACTAGCGGGAGTATCTACGAGCAGTACTTC. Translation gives CASSKTSGSIYEQYF.

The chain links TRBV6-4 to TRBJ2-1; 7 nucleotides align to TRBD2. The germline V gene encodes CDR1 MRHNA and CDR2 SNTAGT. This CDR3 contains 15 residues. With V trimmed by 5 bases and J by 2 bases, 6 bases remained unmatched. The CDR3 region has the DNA TGTGCCAGCAGTTACACCCTAGCGGCCTACAATGAGCAGTTCTTC. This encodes CASSYTLAAYNEQFF.

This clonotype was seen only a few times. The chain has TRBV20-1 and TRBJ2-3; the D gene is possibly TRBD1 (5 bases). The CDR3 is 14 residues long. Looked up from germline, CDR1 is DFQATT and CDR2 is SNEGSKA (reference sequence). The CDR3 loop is CTPDRAGYTDTQYF. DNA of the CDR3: TGCACCCCCGATCGGGCAGGGTACACAGATACGCAGTATTTT.

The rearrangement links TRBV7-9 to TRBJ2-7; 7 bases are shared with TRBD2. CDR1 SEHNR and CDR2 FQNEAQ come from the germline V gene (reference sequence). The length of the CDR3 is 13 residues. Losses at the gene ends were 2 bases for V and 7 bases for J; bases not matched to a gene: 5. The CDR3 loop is CASSLFAGGEQYF. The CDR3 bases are TGTGCCAGCAGCTTATTTGCCGGGGGGGAGCAGTACTTC.

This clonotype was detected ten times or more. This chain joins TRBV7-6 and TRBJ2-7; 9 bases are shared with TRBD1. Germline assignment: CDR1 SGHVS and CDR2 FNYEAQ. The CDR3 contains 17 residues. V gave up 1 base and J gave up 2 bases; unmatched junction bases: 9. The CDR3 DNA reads TGTGCCAGCAGCTTAGAATACGGACAGGGGCTCACCTACGAGCAGTACTTC. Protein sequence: CASSLEYGQGLTYEQYF.

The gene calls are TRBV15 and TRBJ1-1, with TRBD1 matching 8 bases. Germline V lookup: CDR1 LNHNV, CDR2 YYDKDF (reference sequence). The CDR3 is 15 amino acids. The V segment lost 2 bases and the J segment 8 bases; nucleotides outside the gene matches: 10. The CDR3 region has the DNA TGTGCCACCAGCAGACGGACAGGGCCTGCTGGGGAAGCTTTCTTT. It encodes CATSRRTGPAGEAFF. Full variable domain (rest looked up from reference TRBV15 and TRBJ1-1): DAMVIQNPRYQVTQFGKPVTLSCSQTLNHNVMYWYQQKSSQAPKLLFHYYDKDFNNEADTPDNFQSRRPNTSFCFLDIRSPGLGDTAMYLCATSRRTGPAGEAFFGQGTRLTVV.

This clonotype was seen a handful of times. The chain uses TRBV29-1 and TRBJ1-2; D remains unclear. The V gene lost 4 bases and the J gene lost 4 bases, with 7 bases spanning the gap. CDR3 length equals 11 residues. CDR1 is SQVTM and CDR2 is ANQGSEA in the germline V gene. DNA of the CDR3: TGCAGCGTTGTAGGAGTCTATGGCTACACCTTC. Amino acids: CSVVGVYGYTF. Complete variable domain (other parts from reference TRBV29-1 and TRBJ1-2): SAVISQKPSRDICQRGTSLTIQCQVDSQVTMMFWYRQQPGQSLTLIATANQGSEATYESGFVIDKFPISRPNLTFSTLTVSNMSPEDSSIYLCSVVGVYGYTFGSGTRLTVV.

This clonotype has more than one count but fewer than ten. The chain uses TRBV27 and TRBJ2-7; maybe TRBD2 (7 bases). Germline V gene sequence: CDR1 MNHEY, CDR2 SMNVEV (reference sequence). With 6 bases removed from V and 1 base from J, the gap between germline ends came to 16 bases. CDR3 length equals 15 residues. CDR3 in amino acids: CASRWGGRGSYEQYF. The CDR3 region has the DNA TGTGCCAGCAGGTGGGGGGGGCGGGGGTCCTACGAGCAGTACTTC.

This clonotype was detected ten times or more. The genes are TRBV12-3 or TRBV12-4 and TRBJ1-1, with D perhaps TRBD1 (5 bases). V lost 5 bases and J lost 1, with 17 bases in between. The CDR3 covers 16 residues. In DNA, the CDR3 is TGTGCCAGCAGTCATACTGGGACGTCCAGGAACACTGAAGCTTTCTTT. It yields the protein CASSHTGTSRNTEAFF.

The DNA for the CDR3 is TGTGCCAGTAGATCTCTGGGGGACGCTGGGGCCAACGTCCTGACTTTC. It codes for CASRSLGDAGANVLTF. The V and J genes are TRBV19 and TRBJ2-6; TRBD1 or TRBD2 may be the D gene (5 bases each). Germline V gene lookup returns CDR1 LNHDA and CDR2 SQIVND (reference sequence). V lost 6 bases and J lost 2, with 14 bases in between. The CDR3 runs 16 residues.

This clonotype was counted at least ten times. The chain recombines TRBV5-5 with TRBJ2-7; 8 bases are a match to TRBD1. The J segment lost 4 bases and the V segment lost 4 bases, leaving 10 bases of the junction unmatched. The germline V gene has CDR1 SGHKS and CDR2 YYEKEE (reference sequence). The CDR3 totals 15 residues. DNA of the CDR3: TGTGCCAGCAGCCCCTCCGGGACAGGACCTTACGAGCAGTACTTC. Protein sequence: CASSPSGTGPYEQYF.

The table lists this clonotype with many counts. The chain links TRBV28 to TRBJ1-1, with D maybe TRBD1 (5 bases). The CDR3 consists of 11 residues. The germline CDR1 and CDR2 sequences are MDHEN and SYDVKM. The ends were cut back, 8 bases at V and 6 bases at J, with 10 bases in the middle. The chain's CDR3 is CASRGTPEAFF. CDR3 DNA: TGTGCCAGCCGGGGGACCCCTGAAGCTTTCTTT.

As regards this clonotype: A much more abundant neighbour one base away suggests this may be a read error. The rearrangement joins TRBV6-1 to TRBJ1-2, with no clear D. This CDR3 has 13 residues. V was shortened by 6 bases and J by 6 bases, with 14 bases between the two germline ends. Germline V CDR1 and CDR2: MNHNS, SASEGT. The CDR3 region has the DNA TGTGCCAGCAGAAGACTTGACAAGGATGGCTACACCTTC. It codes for CASRRLDKDGYTF.

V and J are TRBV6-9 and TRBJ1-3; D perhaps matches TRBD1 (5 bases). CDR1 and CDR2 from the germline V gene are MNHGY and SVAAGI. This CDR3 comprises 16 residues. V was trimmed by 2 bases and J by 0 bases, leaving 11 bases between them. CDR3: CASSYQGDRSGNTIYF. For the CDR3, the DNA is TGTGCCAGCAGTTATCAAGGGGACCGCTCTGGAAACACCATATATTTT.

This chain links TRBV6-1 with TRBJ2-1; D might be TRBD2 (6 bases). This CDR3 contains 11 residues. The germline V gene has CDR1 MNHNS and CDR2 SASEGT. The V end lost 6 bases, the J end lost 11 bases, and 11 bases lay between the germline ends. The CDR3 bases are TGTGCCAGCAGGTCTGCGGGAAAGCAGTTCTTC. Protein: CASRSAGKQFF.

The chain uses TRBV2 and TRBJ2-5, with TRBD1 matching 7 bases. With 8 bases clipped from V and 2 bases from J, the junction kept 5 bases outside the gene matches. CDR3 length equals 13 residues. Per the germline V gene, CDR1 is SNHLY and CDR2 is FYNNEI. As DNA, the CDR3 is TGTGCCAGCTGCAGGGACAGACAAGAGACCCAGTACTTC. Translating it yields CASCRDRQETQYF.

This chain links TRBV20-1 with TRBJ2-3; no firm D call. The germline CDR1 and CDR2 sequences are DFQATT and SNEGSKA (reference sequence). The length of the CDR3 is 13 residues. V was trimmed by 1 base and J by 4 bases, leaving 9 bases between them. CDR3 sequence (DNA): TGCAGTGCTAGAGGAATAGGGCCAGATACGCAGTATTTT. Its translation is CSARGIGPDTQYF.

CDR3 sequence: CSAREPAGESTDTQYF. DNA for the CDR3: TGCAGTGCTAGAGAACCAGCGGGAGAAAGCACAGATACGCAGTATTTT. The chain has TRBV20-1 and TRBJ2-3, with 8 bases aligning to TRBD2. V lost 0 bases and J lost 0; bases outside the gene matches: 5. This CDR3 contains 16 residues. CDR1 and CDR2 from the germline V gene are DFQATT and SNEGSKA (reference sequence).

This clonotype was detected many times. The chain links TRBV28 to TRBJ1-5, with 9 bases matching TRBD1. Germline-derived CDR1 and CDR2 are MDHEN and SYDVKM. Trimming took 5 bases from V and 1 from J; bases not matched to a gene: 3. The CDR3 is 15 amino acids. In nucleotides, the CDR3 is TGTGCCAGCAGTCTGGACAGGGGCAGCAATCAGCCCCAGCATTTT. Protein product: CASSLDRGSNQPQHF.